The rows below give T cell receptor beta chains drawn from one sample of a study of blood T cell repertoires in COVID-19. Generated by immunoSEQ multiplex PCR, the TCRdb table keeps only in-frame clones and is missing some. Of 85,000 to 110,000 clones in the sample, around 84% were seen once. Material: peripheral blood. These receptors came from a human donor in a cohort sampled during active COVID-19. The CDR3 runs from the conserved cysteine through the conserved F or W. D genes are given only for firm matches. The size of a clone is reported for some rows only, either as once, few or many, or as a class for expanded clones.

cdr3_nt: TGCGCCAGCAGCCAGACAGGGGGCACCGGGGAGCTGTTTTTT
cdr3_aa: CASSQTGGTGELFF
j_call: TRBJ2-2
d_call: TRBD1
clone_size: .
v_call: TRBV4-3

cdr3_nt: TGTGCCAGCAGCCAACCCCAAGGGGCGTACCAAGAGACCCAGTACTTC
cdr3_aa: CASSQPQGAYQETQYF
j_call: TRBJ2-5
d_call: .
clone_size: .
v_call: TRBV3-1/TRBV3-2

cdr3_nt: TGTGCCAGCCGCAGGACAGGGACCACTGAAGCTTTCTTT
cdr3_aa: CASRRTGTTEAFF
j_call: TRBJ1-1
d_call: TRBD1
clone_size: .
v_call: TRBV2

cdr3_nt: TGCGCCAGCAGCTTGGGGCAGGTATATGGCTACACCTTC
cdr3_aa: CASSLGQVYGYTF
j_call: TRBJ1-2
d_call: .
clone_size: .
v_call: TRBV5-1

cdr3_nt: TGTGCCATCAAGGGGTTGGGCGATACGCAGTATTTT
cdr3_aa: CAIKGLGDTQYF
j_call: TRBJ2-3
d_call: .
clone_size: .
v_call: TRBV10-3

cdr3_nt: TGTGCCAGCAGCCACCGGACAGGGGCAAATTCACCCCTCCACTTT
cdr3_aa: CASSHRTGANSPLHF
j_call: TRBJ1-6
d_call: TRBD1
clone_size: .
v_call: TRBV3-1/TRBV3-2

cdr3_nt: TGTGCCAGCAGCCACGGACACTACTATGGCTACACCTTC
cdr3_aa: CASSHGHYYGYTF
j_call: TRBJ1-2
d_call: .
clone_size: .
v_call: TRBV6-5

cdr3_nt: TGTGCCAGCAGTTTTGGGACAGTCTATGGCTACACCTTC
cdr3_aa: CASSFGTVYGYTF
j_call: TRBJ1-2
d_call: TRBD1
clone_size: .
v_call: TRBV12-3/TRBV12-4

cdr3_nt: TGTGCCAGCAGCTGGGGCCCCTCAGGGGGATTAGAGACCCAGTACTTC
cdr3_aa: CASSWGPSGGLETQYF
j_call: TRBJ2-5
d_call: TRBD1
clone_size: .
v_call: TRBV7-2

cdr3_nt: TGCAGTGCTAGTAGTTCCGCGGAAGCTAGTTCGAATGAGCAGTTCTTC
cdr3_aa: CSASSSAEASSNEQFF
j_call: TRBJ2-1
d_call: .
clone_size: .
v_call: TRBV20-1

cdr3_nt: TGTGCCAGCAGCCAAGAGGGGGGTACAAATACGCAGTATTTT
cdr3_aa: CASSQEGGTNTQYF
j_call: TRBJ2-3
d_call: .
clone_size: .
v_call: TRBV3-1/TRBV3-2

cdr3_nt: TGTGCCTGGAGCGCCAGGGGGGTTAGCAATCAGCCCCAGCATTTT
cdr3_aa: CAWSARGVSNQPQHF
j_call: TRBJ1-5
d_call: TRBD1
clone_size: .
v_call: TRBV30

cdr3_nt: TGTGCCAGCAGCTTCTACTTGGACAGGGCAAACTCACCCCTCCACTTT
cdr3_aa: CASSFYLDRANSPLHF
j_call: TRBJ1-6
d_call: TRBD1
clone_size: .
v_call: TRBV7-9

cdr3_nt: TGTGCCAGCACCCCGGACAGGGGCAATGAGCAGTTCTTC
cdr3_aa: CASTPDRGNEQFF
j_call: TRBJ2-1
d_call: TRBD1
clone_size: .
v_call: TRBV5-6

cdr3_nt: TGTGCCAGCAGCCAAAGGTTTTTACAGGGGGGGATGAACACTGAAGCTTTCTTT
cdr3_aa: CASSQRFLQGGMNTEAFF
j_call: TRBJ1-1
d_call: TRBD1
clone_size: once
v_call: TRBV3-1/TRBV3-2

cdr3_nt: TGTGCCAGCAGTCGGGGGGGAAGCGCAGATACGCAGTATTTT
cdr3_aa: CASSRGGSADTQYF
j_call: TRBJ2-3
d_call: TRBD2
clone_size: .
v_call: TRBV6-2/TRBV6-3

cdr3_nt: TGTGCCAGCAGCGTAGGGGGGGCGAACACCGGGGAGCTGTTTTTT
cdr3_aa: CASSVGGANTGELFF
j_call: TRBJ2-2
d_call: .
clone_size: .
v_call: TRBV9

cdr3_nt: TGTGCTAGTGGTTGGGGAAGCGGGACCACCTACAATGAGCAGTTCTTC
cdr3_aa: CASGWGSGTTYNEQFF
j_call: TRBJ2-1
d_call: TRBD2
clone_size: .
v_call: TRBV12-5

cdr3_nt: TGCGCCAGCAGCTTAAAATCAGGGCATACCGGGGAGCTGTTTTTT
cdr3_aa: CASSLKSGHTGELFF
j_call: TRBJ2-2
d_call: .
clone_size: .
v_call: TRBV5-1

cdr3_nt: TGCAGTGCTAGTTCGGGTAGTCGGACCTACGAGCAGTACTTC
cdr3_aa: CSASSGSRTYEQYF
j_call: TRBJ2-7
d_call: .
clone_size: .
v_call: TRBV20-1

cdr3_nt: TGTGCCAGCAGCCAAGAGGGGCAGAGAGCTAACTATGGCTACACCTTC
cdr3_aa: CASSQEGQRANYGYTF
j_call: TRBJ1-2
d_call: .
clone_size: .
v_call: TRBV3-1/TRBV3-2

cdr3_nt: TGTGCCAGCAGAGCGACAGGTAGCAATCAGCCCCAGCATTTT
cdr3_aa: CASRATGSNQPQHF
j_call: TRBJ1-5
d_call: .
clone_size: .
v_call: TRBV6-5

cdr3_nt: TGTGCCAGCAGCTTAGGGGGAACAGGGGGACGGGAAAAACTGTTTTTT
cdr3_aa: CASSLGGTGGREKLFF
j_call: TRBJ1-4
d_call: TRBD1
clone_size: few
v_call: TRBV7-2

cdr3_nt: TGTGCCAGCAGCCTAAACGGGGGGACTCACAATGAGCAGTTCTTC
cdr3_aa: CASSLNGGTHNEQFF
j_call: TRBJ2-1
d_call: TRBD2
clone_size: .
v_call: TRBV11-3

cdr3_nt: TGTGCCAGCGGATTAGACAGGGGGGGGAGTCAGCCCCAGCATTTT
cdr3_aa: CASGLDRGGSQPQHF
j_call: TRBJ1-5
d_call: TRBD1
clone_size: .
v_call: TRBV7-2

cdr3_nt: TGCGCCAGCAGCTTAGGGATAGCGGGGAGCACAGATACGCAGTATTTT
cdr3_aa: CASSLGIAGSTDTQYF
j_call: TRBJ2-3
d_call: TRBD2
clone_size: .
v_call: TRBV5-1

cdr3_nt: TGTGCCAGCAGAGCGGGGGCGAGGAACGAGCAGTACTTC
cdr3_aa: CASRAGARNEQYF
j_call: TRBJ2-7
d_call: TRBD2
clone_size: once
v_call: TRBV25-1

cdr3_nt: TGTGCCAGCAGTCAACAGGGAAAGGGGAATCAGCCCCAGCATTTT
cdr3_aa: CASSQQGKGNQPQHF
j_call: TRBJ1-5
d_call: .
clone_size: .
v_call: TRBV27

cdr3_nt: TGTGCCAGCAGCCCACAGGGGGGAATGAACACTGAAGCTTTCTTT
cdr3_aa: CASSPQGGMNTEAFF
j_call: TRBJ1-1
d_call: TRBD1
clone_size: once
v_call: TRBV9

cdr3_nt: TGTGCCAGCTCACCCGGGCAGGGGGTATTTGGCTACACCTTC
cdr3_aa: CASSPGQGVFGYTF
j_call: TRBJ1-2
d_call: TRBD1
clone_size: .
v_call: TRBV18

cdr3_nt: TGTGCCATCAGTGAGGCTAGCGGGGGGGACCAAGAGACCCAGTACTTC
cdr3_aa: CAISEASGGDQETQYF
j_call: TRBJ2-5
d_call: TRBD2
clone_size: once
v_call: TRBV10-3

cdr3_nt: TGTGCCATCAGAGGGGGGGCACCCGCCACCGGGGAGCTGTTTTTT
cdr3_aa: CAIRGGAPATGELFF
j_call: TRBJ2-2
d_call: .
clone_size: .
v_call: TRBV10-3

cdr3_nt: TGTGCCAGCAGCCCAGACAGGGGGCCGAATAATTCACCCCTCCACTTT
cdr3_aa: CASSPDRGPNNSPLHF
j_call: TRBJ1-6
d_call: TRBD1
clone_size: .
v_call: TRBV7-6

cdr3_nt: TGTGCCAGCAAGCCCGACAGGCGGAACACTGAAGCTTTCTTT
cdr3_aa: CASKPDRRNTEAFF
j_call: TRBJ1-1
d_call: .
clone_size: .
v_call: TRBV2

cdr3_nt: TGCGCCAGCAGCCGAACCCCTACCTCAGGGGGTAGCTATGGCTACACCTTC
cdr3_aa: CASSRTPTSGGSYGYTF
j_call: TRBJ1-2
d_call: TRBD1
clone_size: .
v_call: TRBV5-1

cdr3_nt: TGTGCCAGCAGCCCAGGGACTAGCGTAGAGACCCAGTACTTC
cdr3_aa: CASSPGTSVETQYF
j_call: TRBJ2-5
d_call: TRBD2
clone_size: .
v_call: TRBV7-3

cdr3_nt: TGTGCCAGCAGTCCGCTAGCGGGGACCTACAATGAGCAGTTCTTC
cdr3_aa: CASSPLAGTYNEQFF
j_call: TRBJ2-1
d_call: TRBD2
clone_size: once
v_call: TRBV2

cdr3_nt: TGTGCCTGGAGTGCCTCCCGGGAGCAGTTCTTC
cdr3_aa: CAWSASREQFF
j_call: TRBJ2-1
d_call: .
clone_size: .
v_call: TRBV30

cdr3_nt: TGTGCCAGCAGCTCTACCAGAAGGACAGGCTTCGGTCAGCCCCAGCATTTT
cdr3_aa: CASSSTRRTGFGQPQHF
j_call: TRBJ1-5
d_call: TRBD1
clone_size: .
v_call: TRBV5-6

cdr3_nt: TGCGCCAGCAGCTTGGAGGCGGGACAGGGTCGTGGCTACACCTTC
cdr3_aa: CASSLEAGQGRGYTF
j_call: TRBJ1-2
d_call: TRBD1
clone_size: .
v_call: TRBV5-1

cdr3_nt: TGTACCAGCAGCCTTAGGGGCTCTTCTAATGAAAAACTGTTTTTT
cdr3_aa: CTSSLRGSSNEKLFF
j_call: TRBJ1-4
d_call: .
clone_size: .
v_call: TRBV7-9

cdr3_nt: TGTGCCAGTAAGGCAGGGCCTTCCCCCAATGAGCAGTTCTTC
cdr3_aa: CASKAGPSPNEQFF
j_call: TRBJ2-1
d_call: .
clone_size: .
v_call: TRBV19

cdr3_nt: TGTGCCATCAGCGGGACAGAACGTAATTCACCCCTCCACTTT
cdr3_aa: CAISGTERNSPLHF
j_call: TRBJ1-6
d_call: TRBD1
clone_size: .
v_call: TRBV10-3

cdr3_nt: TGCGCCAGCAGCTTGGCAACGGGGGGATCCACAGATACGCAGTATTTT
cdr3_aa: CASSLATGGSTDTQYF
j_call: TRBJ2-3
d_call: TRBD2
clone_size: .
v_call: TRBV5-1

cdr3_nt: TGTGCCAGCAGCTCCTTCTCTGGAAACACCATATATTTT
cdr3_aa: CASSSFSGNTIYF
j_call: TRBJ1-3
d_call: .
clone_size: .
v_call: TRBV7-9

cdr3_nt: TGTGCCAGCAGCCCCCGACTGAGGGGCGGGGGTATCTACGAGCAGTACTTC
cdr3_aa: CASSPRLRGGGIYEQYF
j_call: TRBJ2-7
d_call: TRBD2
clone_size: .
v_call: TRBV3-1/TRBV3-2

cdr3_nt: TGTGCCAGTAGTTTGACAGGGACAGTTTTGAACACTGAAGCTTTCTTT
cdr3_aa: CASSLTGTVLNTEAFF
j_call: TRBJ1-1
d_call: TRBD1
clone_size: .
v_call: TRBV19

cdr3_nt: TGCGCCAGCACCCGGACAGGGGATTACACTGAAGCTTTCTTT
cdr3_aa: CASTRTGDYTEAFF
j_call: TRBJ1-1
d_call: TRBD1
clone_size: .
v_call: TRBV5-1

cdr3_nt: TGTGCCAGCAGTTTGGTCCTAGCGGGCGGCGAGCAGTACTTC
cdr3_aa: CASSLVLAGGEQYF
j_call: TRBJ2-7
d_call: TRBD2
clone_size: .
v_call: TRBV27

cdr3_nt: TGTGCCAGCAGCTTCCGACAGGGGGCGTATGCTTTGCAGTTCTTC
cdr3_aa: CASSFRQGAYALQFF
j_call: TRBJ2-1
d_call: TRBD1
clone_size: .
v_call: TRBV5-6